What follows is one TCR beta chain and its context. The PCR contained 60 Vbeta and 13 Jbeta primers. The assay was immunoSEQ multiplex PCR, and TCRdb's table has in-frame clones only and misses some. The table records 150,000 to 200,000 clones, roughly 72% of them present only once. The CDR3 spans 20 residues. The germline CDR1 and CDR2 sequences are MGHRA and YSYEKL. V lost 0 bases, J lost 0 bases, and 10 bases stayed unmatched. Healthy bone marrow donors made up the donors. The sample comes from a study of cytomegalovirus exposure and HLA in healthy donors. Overall study context: An earlier analysis found around 120 million unique TCR beta sequences from about 190 million T cells.

This clonotype originated in a man younger than 45 in good health and CMV-seronegative. The chain has TRBV4-1 and TRBJ2-1; 11 bases line up with TRBD2. The sample consisted of PBMCs. The DNA for the CDR3 is TGCGCCAGCAGCCAAGATGCGGGGGCTAGCGGGAGGAGCTCCTACAATGAGCAGTTCTTC. This translates into CASSQDAGASGRSSYNEQFF.